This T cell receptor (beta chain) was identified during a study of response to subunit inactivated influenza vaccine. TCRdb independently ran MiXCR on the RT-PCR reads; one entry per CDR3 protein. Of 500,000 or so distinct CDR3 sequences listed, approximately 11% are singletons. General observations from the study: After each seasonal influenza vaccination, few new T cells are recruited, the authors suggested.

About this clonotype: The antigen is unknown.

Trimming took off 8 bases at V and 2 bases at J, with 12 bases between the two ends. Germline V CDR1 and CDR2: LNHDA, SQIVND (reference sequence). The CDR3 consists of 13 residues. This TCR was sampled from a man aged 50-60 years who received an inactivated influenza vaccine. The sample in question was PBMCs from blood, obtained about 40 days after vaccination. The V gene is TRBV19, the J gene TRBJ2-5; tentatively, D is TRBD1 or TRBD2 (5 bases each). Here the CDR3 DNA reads TGTGCCAGTGGACCGGGACGTCAAGAGACCCAGTACTTC. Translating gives CASGPGRQETQYF.